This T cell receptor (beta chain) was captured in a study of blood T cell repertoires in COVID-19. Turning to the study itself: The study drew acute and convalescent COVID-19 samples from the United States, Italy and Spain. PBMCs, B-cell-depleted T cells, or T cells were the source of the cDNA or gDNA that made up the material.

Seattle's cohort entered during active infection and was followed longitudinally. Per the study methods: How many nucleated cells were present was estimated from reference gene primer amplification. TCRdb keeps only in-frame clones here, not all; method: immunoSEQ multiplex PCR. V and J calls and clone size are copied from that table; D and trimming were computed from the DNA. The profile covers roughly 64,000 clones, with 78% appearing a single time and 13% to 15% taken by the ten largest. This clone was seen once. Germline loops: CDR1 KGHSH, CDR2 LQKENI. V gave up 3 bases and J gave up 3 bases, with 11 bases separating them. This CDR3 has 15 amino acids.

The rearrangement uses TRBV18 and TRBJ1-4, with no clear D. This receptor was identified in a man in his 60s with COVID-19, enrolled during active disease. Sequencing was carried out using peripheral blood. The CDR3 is CASSPQAIANEKLFF. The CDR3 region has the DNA TGTGCCAGCTCACCCCAGGCTATTGCTAATGAAAAACTGTTTTTT.